This T cell receptor (beta chain) is from a study of regulatory T cells in long-lasting Graves disease. Study-wide background: Newly diagnosed Graves' patients had under 3 months of antithyroid drugs.

Documented time point: newly diagnosed GD, antithyroid drugs for less than 3 months. Construction of the TCR library relied on RNA isolated from PBMCs. Per the germline V gene, CDR1 is SEHNR and CDR2 is FQNEAQ (reference sequence). Trimming removed 5 bases from V and 0 bases from J, with 20 bases in between. The CDR3 covers 17 residues. Arm-PCR with iRepertoire HTBI primers amplified the CDR3 regions for these TCR beta libraries. TCRdb analysed the multiplex PCR reads with MiXCR anew, one entry per CDR3 protein. The sample consists of about 560,000 distinct CDR3 sequences, about 16% of them appearing once. This sample was also put to use in a study of T cells in Graves' hyperthyroidism and ophthalmopathy. From that second work: Researchers ran a first-round RT-PCR on the TCR CDR3 using the HTBI primer set. In blood, most of the thyroid clonotypes expanded above 0.001 were also present.

This TCR was recovered from a man aged 18-30 years with Graves disease. The chain carries TRBV7-9 and TRBJ2-7; a possible D gene is TRBD2 (6 bases). The material sequenced was peripheral blood mononuclear cells (PBMCs), taken at new diagnosis, from a patient treated with antithyroid drugs. The CDR3, as DNA: TGTGCCAGCAGCCATACCGGGGGTAGCGCGAGCTCCTACGAGCAGTACTTC. It specifies CASSHTGGSASSYEQYF.